Listed below are T cell receptor beta chains from one sample, sequenced in a study of Ad26.COV2.S vaccination and SARS-CoV-2 variants. Clones were sequenced by immunoSEQ multiplex PCR, and TCRdb holds only the in-frame ones, with some missing. Of 380,000 or so clones listed, about 85% are singletons. The input for sequencing was peripheral blood, taken in a trial of Ad26.COV2.S vaccine versus placebo. The receptor source for this set is a person between 18 and 65 years old who received the Ad26.COV2.S COVID-19 vaccine or a placebo. The CDR3 runs from the conserved cysteine through the conserved F or W. Fields, in order: D gene, J gene, V gene, clone size, CDR3 DNA, CDR3 protein. D genes are given only for firm matches. Not all rows give a size; the values are once, few, many and, for expanded clones, a class.

D gene: TRBD1
J gene: TRBJ1-2
V gene: TRBV27
clone size: -
CDR3 DNA: TGTGCCAGCCTCGGGGCAGGGGGCTCAACCTATGGAGGCTACACCTTC
CDR3 protein: CASLGAGGSTYGGYTF

D gene: TRBD1
J gene: TRBJ1-5
V gene: TRBV2
clone size: -
CDR3 DNA: TGTGCCAGCAATAGACAGGGTCTCAATCAGCCCCAGCATTTT
CDR3 protein: CASNRQGLNQPQHF

D gene: -
J gene: TRBJ1-6
V gene: TRBV28
clone size: -
CDR3 DNA: TGTGCCAGCAGTTTTAACGTCGGGACGGTTAATTCACCCCTCCACTTT
CDR3 protein: CASSFNVGTVNSPLHF

D gene: TRBD1
J gene: TRBJ1-2
V gene: TRBV5-4
clone size: -
CDR3 DNA: TGTGCCAGCAGCTACGGACAGGGCAATGGCTACACCTTC
CDR3 protein: CASSYGQGNGYTF

D gene: -
J gene: TRBJ1-2
V gene: TRBV4-3
clone size: -
CDR3 DNA: TGCGCCAGCAGCTTCGAGGGGACACCGGGAATAATTTATGGCTACACCTTC
CDR3 protein: CASSFEGTPGIIYGYTF

D gene: TRBD2
J gene: TRBJ2-1
V gene: TRBV30
clone size: -
CDR3 DNA: TGTGCCTGGAATTCAGGGTCCAGGCGGACTAGCGGGAACTACTTCAATGAGCAGTTCTTC
CDR3 protein: CAWNSGSRRTSGNYFNEQFF

D gene: TRBD1
J gene: TRBJ2-4
V gene: TRBV4-2
clone size: -
CDR3 DNA: TGTGCCAGCAGCCAAGATTGGACAGGGGGTTTCTCCCTAGCCAAAAACATTCAGTACTTC
CDR3 protein: CASSQDWTGGFSLAKNIQYF

D gene: -
J gene: TRBJ2-2
V gene: TRBV4-3
clone size: -
CDR3 DNA: TGCGCCAGCAGCCAAGCTCTTACGAACACCGGGGAGCTGTTTTTT
CDR3 protein: CASSQALTNTGELFF

D gene: -
J gene: TRBJ2-7
V gene: TRBV7-2
clone size: -
CDR3 DNA: TGTGCCAGCAGCTTAGGAACGGGCTTTTCCTACGAGCAGTACTTC
CDR3 protein: CASSLGTGFSYEQYF

D gene: -
J gene: TRBJ2-3
V gene: TRBV5-1
clone size: -
CDR3 DNA: TGCGCCAGCAGCTTTGGGGCCGGGACTTCGAGCACAGATACGCAGTATTTT
CDR3 protein: CASSFGAGTSSTDTQYF

D gene: TRBD1
J gene: TRBJ2-7
V gene: TRBV5-5
clone size: -
CDR3 DNA: TGTGCCAGCAGCTTGTTCATGGTACAGGGGTCCTACGAGCAGTACTTC
CDR3 protein: CASSLFMVQGSYEQYF

D gene: -
J gene: TRBJ1-5
V gene: TRBV27
clone size: -
CDR3 DNA: TGTGCCAGCAGTTTAAATGCTGGGGTTAGGAATCAGCCCCAGCATTTT
CDR3 protein: CASSLNAGVRNQPQHF

D gene: -
J gene: TRBJ1-1
V gene: TRBV19
clone size: -
CDR3 DNA: TGTGCCAGTATGAGAATCAGGGAGTTGAACACTGAAGCTTTCTTT
CDR3 protein: CASMRIRELNTEAFF

D gene: TRBD1
J gene: TRBJ2-7
V gene: TRBV30
clone size: -
CDR3 DNA: TGTGCCTGGCAGATTACCGGGACAGGGGCCCTCGAGCAGTACTTC
CDR3 protein: CAWQITGTGALEQYF

D gene: TRBD1
J gene: TRBJ2-7
V gene: TRBV7-9
clone size: -
CDR3 DNA: TGTGCCAGCAGCTTTTCGGGGACAGCTTCCTACGAGCAGTACTTC
CDR3 protein: CASSFSGTASYEQYF

D gene: TRBD2
J gene: TRBJ2-1
V gene: TRBV19
clone size: once
CDR3 DNA: TGTGCCAGTAGCAGTAGGGACGGGAGGGCCATCAATGAGCAGTTCTTC
CDR3 protein: CASSSRDGRAINEQFF

D gene: -
J gene: TRBJ2-7
V gene: TRBV19
clone size: -
CDR3 DNA: TGTGCCAGTGGATACCTCCCCCCCGGGGAGCAGTACTTC
CDR3 protein: CASGYLPPGEQYF